The present entry profiles one TCR beta chain with its context. Its antigen remains unidentified. The sample originates from a study of cytomegalovirus exposure and HLA in healthy donors. With 60 Vbeta and 13 Jbeta primers, the PCR was carried out. The data were produced by immunoSEQ multiplex PCR, yet TCRdb's version contains in-frame clones alone and is incomplete. The table lists around 140,000 clones, 82% of them singletons, with over 2.5% in the top ten. Although they were nominally healthy when sampled, donors likely had unrecorded immune exposures. Study-level points and caveats: Across all donors, roughly uniform sequencing depth was an assumption of the presence/absence analyses. Reports described diagnosis of cytomegalovirus status by the classifier as highly specific and sensitive. In a later analysis, at a false discovery rate of 0.05, fewer than 20,000 TCR beta sequences were associated with HLA alleles.

Material for sequencing was PBMCs. The source of this sequence is a male donor in good health and CMV-seronegative.

CDR3 residues: CASSKGVNGNQPQHF. The CDR3 DNA is TGTGCCAGCAGCAAGGGGGTGAACGGCAATCAGCCCCAGCATTTT. J is TRBJ1-5 and V is TRBV9; TRBD1 is a possible D gene (6 bases). The CDR3 covers 15 residues. Looked up from germline, CDR1 is SGDLS and CDR2 is YYNGEE. V was shortened by 4 bases and J by 2 bases, with 13 bases between the two germline ends.